The T cell receptor beta chain described here comes from a study of spatial heterogeneity in lung cancer. General observations from the study: The authors estimated that approximately 6.3% of tumor T cells were covered for alpha chains and approximately 13% for beta chains. Tumor mutation counts were tracked by expanded intratumoral alpha and beta TCR counts.

TCRdb re-derived calls from the 5' RACE reads in MiXCR, one entry per CDR3 protein. Counted here are 25,000 to 30,000 distinct CDR3 sequences, around 6.5% occurring once; the ten biggest clones make up approximately 23%. Documented time point: sample taken at primary tumor resection. Sequencing of whole RNA from tumor, nontumor lung or frozen PBMC involved no sorting. By share, this clonotype counts as medium-sized. Its antigen is undetermined. This clonotype originated in a male donor with early-stage non-small cell lung cancer. Here the sequenced sample was lung tumor tissue, taken at surgery.

The CDR3 DNA reads TGTGCCAGCAGCTTCCAGACAGGGGAAGTCACTGAAGCTTTCTTT. The encoded protein is CASSFQTGEVTEAFF. This chain connects TRBV7-6 to TRBJ1-1; TRBD1 matches at 8 bases. V trimming: 3 bases; J trimming: 4 bases; junction bases outside the gene matches: 7. This CDR3 is 15 amino acids long. Germline assignment: CDR1 SGHVS and CDR2 FNYEAQ. Looking up the rest from reference TRBV7-6 and TRBJ1-1 gives the full variable domain: GAGVSQSPRYKVTKRGQDVALRCDPISGHVSLYWYRQALGQGPEFLTYFNYEAQQDKSGLPNDRFSAERPEGSISTLTIQRTEQRDSAMYRCASSFQTGEVTEAFFGQGTRLTVV.